Presented here are 25 T cell receptor beta chains from one specimen sequenced in a study of blood T cell repertoires in COVID-19. Sequenced by immunoSEQ multiplex PCR; TCRdb stores in-frame clones only, minus some. The sample comprises about 270,000 clones, approximately 89% of which are singletons, and approximately 1.8% rests with the top ten. The sample consisted of PBMCs or T cells enriched from blood (not recorded which). These receptors were collected from a woman aged 60-75 years who had recovered from COVID-19.

The chain employs TRBV27 and TRBJ1-5; D is possibly TRBD1 (5 bases). The germline V gene has CDR1 MNHEY and CDR2 SMNVEV (reference sequence). V lost 3 bases to trimming and J lost 5 bases, with 11 bases between them. The CDR3 totals 14 residues. The CDR3 DNA follows: TGTGCCAGCAGTTTGGCAGGGTGGGATCAGCCCCAGCATTTT. Translating it yields CASSLAGWDQPQHF.

V usage is TRBV2 and J usage is TRBJ1-5; a weak D match, TRBD1 (5 bases). This CDR3 has 17 amino acids. Deletions cut 1 base from V and 2 bases from J, with 15 bases between. Germline V gene data show CDR1 as SNHLY and CDR2 as FYNNEI. As DNA, the CDR3 is TGTGCCAGCAGTGAAGGCCTGGGGCTTAAGGGCAATCAGCCCCAGCATTTT. Its translation is CASSEGLGLKGNQPQHF.

The genes are TRBV9 and TRBJ1-6; possibly TRBD1 for D (5 bases). CDR1 and CDR2 from the germline V gene are SGDLS and YYNGEE. The CDR3 contains 16 residues. The V end lost 2 bases, the J end lost 9 bases, and 18 bases lay between the germline ends. The CDR3 here is CASSVSAGVLGSPLHF. The CDR3 nucleotides read TGTGCCAGCAGCGTTAGTGCGGGGGTTTTAGGTTCACCCCTCCACTTT.

The V call is TRBV7-3, the J call TRBJ1-6; 9 nucleotides agree with TRBD1. Germline loops: CDR1 SGHTA, CDR2 FQGTGA. The CDR3 totals 13 residues. Germline trimming cut 9 bases from V and 7 bases from J; bases unmatched to any gene: 4. CDR3 region: CASRDRDNSPLHF. The CDR3 DNA sequence: TGTGCCAGTAGGGACAGGGACAATTCACCCCTCCACTTT. Drawing the rest from reference TRBV7-3 and TRBJ1-6, the complete variable domain is GAGVSQTPSNKVTEKGKYVELRCDPISGHTALYWYRQSLGQGPEFLIYFQGTGAADDSGLPNDRFFAVRPEGSVSTLKIQRTERGDSAVYLCASRDRDNSPLHFGNGTRLTVT.

This clone was counted a single time. This chain joins TRBV27 and TRBJ1-6; a weak D match, TRBD1 (6 bases). The CDR3 has 14 residues. Trimming left V 2 bases short and J 7 bases short, with 9 bases between. CDR1 MNHEY and CDR2 SMNVEV come from the germline V gene (reference sequence). For the CDR3, the DNA is TGTGCCAGCAGTTTAAACAGGGCGAATTCACCCCTCCACTTT. Encoded protein: CASSLNRANSPLHF.

J is TRBJ1-5 and V is TRBV4-1; 7 bases fit TRBD1. The CDR3 length is 19 residues. With 4 bases clipped from V and 2 bases from J, the junction kept 17 bases outside the gene matches. Germline CDR1 is MGHRA and CDR2 is YSYEKL. The CDR3 DNA is TGCGCCAGCAGCCGTGACTGGGGACAGACCTCATCGGGCAATCAGCCCCAGCATTTT. This encodes CASSRDWGQTSSGNQPQHF.

The V gene is TRBV5-1, the J gene TRBJ1-4, with 9 bases fitting TRBD1. CDR3 size: 15 residues. Germline V gene lookup returns CDR1 SGHRS and CDR2 YFSETQ. The V segment lost 3 bases and the J segment 5 bases; nucleotides outside the gene matches: 5. Written as DNA, the CDR3 is TGCGCCAGCAGCTCAACCGGGACAGGGAATGAAAAACTGTTTTTT. Amino acid sequence: CASSSTGTGNEKLFF.

The CDR3 sequence is CASSVDGRIQDTQYF. Written as DNA, the CDR3 is TGTGCCAGCAGCGTAGACGGGAGGATTCAAGATACGCAGTATTTT. The rearrangement joins TRBV9 to TRBJ2-3; 7 bases are shared with TRBD2. The CDR3 is 15 amino acids. V shed 0 bases, J shed 5 bases, and the junction held 6 bases outside the gene matches. Germline CDR1 reads SGDLS; CDR2 reads YYNGEE.

The rearrangement joins TRBV7-6 to TRBJ1-1; D possibly corresponds to TRBD1 (5 bases). This CDR3 spans 15 amino acids. Germline-derived CDR1 and CDR2 are SGHVS and FNYEAQ. V shed 4 bases and J shed 4 bases, with 16 bases lying between them. CDR3 sequence reads: CASSSHPGIGTEAFF. In DNA form, the CDR3 reads TGTGCCAGCAGCTCCCATCCAGGGATAGGCACTGAAGCTTTCTTT.

This clone showed up just once. For the CDR3, the DNA is TGTGCCTACGAGACTAGAGCGGCGCGGGAGACCCAGTACTTC. Translating it yields CAYETRAARETQYF. V gene TRBV30 combines with J gene TRBJ2-5; D is possibly TRBD2 (6 bases). The germline V and J ends were trimmed by 7 bases and 5 bases, with 20 bases remaining between them. Germline V gene data show CDR1 as GTSNPN and CDR2 as SVGIG (reference sequence). The CDR3 is 14 residues long.

This chain links TRBV27 with TRBJ1-5; 10 nucleotides match TRBD1. The CDR3 length is 14 residues. The germline CDR1 and CDR2 sequences are MNHEY and SMNVEV (reference sequence). V lost 6 bases to trimming and J lost 9 bases; unmatched junction nucleotides: 8. In nucleotides, the CDR3 is TGTGCCAGCAGACGTGGACAGGGGGAATGGCCCCAGCATTTT. Protein: CASRRGQGEWPQHF.

The rearrangement uses TRBV30 and TRBJ2-3; D ambiguous. CDR3 length: 12 amino acids. V was pared by 6 bases and J by 4 bases, with 11 bases between. The germline V gene has CDR1 GTSNPN and CDR2 SVGIG (reference sequence). CDR3 sequence reads: CACGPLADTQYF. The CDR3, as DNA: TGTGCCTGCGGTCCTTTGGCAGATACGCAGTATTTT. Together with reference TRBV30 and TRBJ2-3, the CDR3 gives the full variable domain: SQTIHQWPATLVQPVGSPLSLECTVEGTSNPNLYWYRQAAGRGLQLLFYSVGIGQISSEVPQNLSASRPQDRQFILSSKKLLLSDSGFYLCACGPLADTQYFGPGTRLTVL.

This CDR3 is CASSPRRGGLPQETQYF. For the CDR3, the DNA is TGTGCCAGCAGCCCGAGACGAGGGGGCCTACCTCAAGAGACCCAGTACTTC. The V call is TRBV3-1 (or the pseudogene TRBV3-2), the J call TRBJ2-5, with 7 bases fitting TRBD1. V dropped 4 bases and J dropped 2; count of bases not matched to a gene: 13. Germline V CDR1 and CDR2: LGHDT, YNNKEL (reference sequence). There are 17 residues in the CDR3.

The V call is TRBV11-2, the J call TRBJ2-7; D possibly corresponds to TRBD2 (5 bases). The CDR3 has 13 residues. The germline V gene encodes CDR1 SGHAT and CDR2 FQNNGV. V was pared by 7 bases and J by 3 bases, with 13 bases between. In DNA, the CDR3 is TGTGCCAGCACCAACGGGATTGACTACGAGCAGTACTTC. This codes for CASTNGIDYEQYF.

The chain uses TRBV6-1 and TRBJ1-5; possibly TRBD1 for D (5 bases). CDR3 length: 16 amino acids. The germline CDR1 and CDR2 sequences are MNHNS and SASEGT. The germline V and J ends were trimmed by 3 bases and 7 bases, with 19 bases remaining between them. This chain's CDR3 is CASSDGAFWGLQPQHF. The CDR3 coding sequence is TGTGCCAGCAGTGACGGCGCATTCTGGGGCTTACAGCCCCAGCATTTT.

The V and J genes are TRBV5-5 and TRBJ1-1; unclear D gene. Germline lookup yields CDR1 SGHKS and CDR2 YYEKEE (reference sequence). Trimming took 4 bases from V and 4 from J, leaving 17 bases between them. This CDR3 region has 15 residues. CDR3 nucleotides: TGTGCCAGCAGCCCTTCCTGGCGGGTTGGCACTGAAGCTTTCTTT. This sequence encodes CASSPSWRVGTEAFF.

V is TRBV27 and J is TRBJ2-1; a possible D gene is TRBD1 (5 bases). This CDR3 has 14 amino acids. Between the trimmed V and J ends, which lost 2 bases and 0 bases, there was a span of 5 bases. Germline CDR1 reads MNHEY; CDR2 reads SMNVEV (reference sequence). For the CDR3, the DNA is TGTGCCAGCAGTTTAGGGGCCTCCTACAATGAGCAGTTCTTC. Amino acid sequence: CASSLGASYNEQFF.

This chain connects TRBV10-3 to TRBJ2-1; TRBD1 matches at 9 bases. V shed 7 bases and J 10 bases; nucleotides not matched to a gene: 8. This CDR3 has 13 residues. The germline V gene encodes CDR1 ENHRY and CDR2 SYGVKD. The CDR3 bases are TGTGCCATCAATATGGGACAGGGAGACGAGCAGTTCTTC. Its translation is CAINMGQGDEQFF.

DNA for the CDR3: TGTGCCAGCAGCTTAACAGGGGCTGGTTCACCCCTCCACTTT. Protein sequence: CASSLTGAGSPLHF. The chain combines TRBV7-3 with TRBJ1-6; D perhaps matches TRBD1 (5 bases). Trimming pared 0 bases from V and 9 bases from J, leaving 9 bases between. The CDR3 is made up of 14 amino acids. The V gene's germline CDR1 is SGHTA and CDR2 FQGTGA.

V is TRBV25-1 and J is TRBJ1-4; D gene unclear. This CDR3 comprises 14 residues. V was trimmed by 3 bases and J by 2 bases, leaving 7 bases between them. Germline lookup yields CDR1 MGHDK and CDR2 SYGVNS. The CDR3 sequence is CASSERFTNEKLFF. The CDR3 nucleotides read TGTGCCAGCAGTGAGAGGTTTACTAATGAAAAACTGTTTTTT.

The CDR3 protein is CASSARSGGSPDTQYF. CDR3 in DNA: TGTGCCAGCAGCGCCCGTAGCGGGGGTAGTCCAGATACGCAGTATTTT. The chain joins TRBV9 to TRBJ2-3; the match to TRBD2 covers 9 bases. Trimming at V came to 3 bases and at J to 4 bases, leaving 9 bases not matched to a gene. Germline V gives CDR1 SGDLS, CDR2 YYNGEE. CDR3 length: 16 amino acids. Complete variable domain (other parts from reference TRBV9 and TRBJ2-3): DSGVTQTPKHLITATGQRVTLRCSPRSGDLSVYWYQQSLDQGLQFLIQYYNGEERAKGNILERFSAQQFPDLHSELNLSSLELGDSALYFCASSARSGGSPDTQYFGPGTRLTVL.

This rearrangement joins TRBV28 to TRBJ2-7; 7 bases agree with TRBD1. V shed 4 bases and J 7 bases; nucleotides not matched to a gene: 13. CDR3 length equals 15 residues. Germline V gene data show CDR1 as MDHEN and CDR2 as SYDVKM. The CDR3 bases are TGTGCCAGCAGTTCCCAGGGGGTTCGAGTGGGGGAGCAGTACTTC. This sequence encodes CASSSQGVRVGEQYF.

The chain employs TRBV4-1 and TRBJ2-2; 12 nucleotides match TRBD2. Looked up from germline, CDR1 is MGHRA and CDR2 is YSYEKL. The CDR3 extends over 19 amino acids. The V segment lost 3 bases and the J segment 0 bases; nucleotides outside the gene matches: 8. This CDR3 reads CASSHRAGLAGTNTGELFF. The DNA for the CDR3 is TGCGCCAGCAGCCACCGCGCCGGACTAGCGGGGACGAACACCGGGGAGCTGTTTTTT.

The V and J genes are TRBV2 and TRBJ1-3; D unresolved. This CDR3 region has 13 residues. Germline CDR1 reads SNHLY; CDR2 reads FYNNEI. Trimming took off 9 bases at V and 1 base at J, with 10 bases between the two ends. The CDR3 protein is CASQSESGNTIYF. CDR3 in DNA: TGTGCCAGTCAAAGTGAGTCTGGAAACACCATATATTTT.

The chain uses TRBV14 and TRBJ2-1; 7 bases are a match to TRBD2. Germline V gene data show CDR1 as SGHDN and CDR2 as FVKESK. The CDR3 is 13 residues long. V was clipped by 4 bases and J by 7 bases; unmatched bases: 4. The CDR3 here is CASSLSGGNEQFF. The CDR3 DNA sequence: TGTGCCAGCAGCCTTTCCGGGGGGAATGAGCAGTTCTTC.